These 21 T cell receptor beta chains originate from one sample sequenced in a study of tissue T cells after allogeneic stem cell transplantation. Some clones are missing from TCRdb's copy, which holds only in-frame ones; the method was immunoSEQ multiplex PCR. The sample lists approximately 17,000 clones; around 70% were seen once. The sequencing input was spleen. The receptor source for this set is a female BALB/c mouse in good health. MHC haplotype of the strain: H2-d.

In the case of this clone: Genes and germline are mouse. Coverage ceases 1 residue before the CDR3 finishes, and the germline J gene fills in the end. V usage is TRBV13-3 and J usage is TRBJ2-7, with D perhaps matching TRBD1 (6 bases). The CDR3 extends over 12 amino acids. Germline V lookup: CDR1 NNHDY, CDR2 SYVADS. Trimming shortened V by 1 base and J by 5 bases, and 7 bases separated the two germline ends. The CDR3 bases that were read are TGTGCCAGCAGTGATAGGACAGATGAACAGTAC. It specifies CASSDRTDEQY. The complete CDR3 sequence is CASSDRTDEQYF.

A word on this clone: Gene names denote mouse genes. The read ends 1 residue early relative to the CDR3; the germline J gene fills the gap. The chain combines TRBV29 with TRBJ2-7; D is undetermined. Per the germline V gene, CDR1 is MSHET and CDR2 is SYDVDS. The CDR3 runs to 13 residues. Trimming cost V 2 bases and J 3 bases, with 8 bases left between them. The CDR3 loop is CASSLIADYEQYF. CDR3 bases read: TGTGCTAGCAGTTTAATTGCGGACTATGAACAGTAC.

A note on this clone: Gene names and germline refer to mouse. The read finishes 1 residue shy of the CDR3 end, and the germline J gene is used to complete it. The V gene is TRBV13-2, the J gene TRBJ2-7, with 8 bases that match TRBD2. CDR3 length equals 15 residues. In germline, CDR1 is NNHNN, CDR2 SYGAGS (reference sequence). With V trimmed by 0 bases and J by 4 bases, 6 bases remained unmatched. The CDR3 loop reads CASGDAGWGEYEQYF. CDR3 bases read: TGTGCCAGCGGTGATGCGGGCTGGGGGGAATATGAACAGTAC.

In its sample, this clone was seen once. Mouse gene names and germline throughout. The CDR3 end is not reached by the read, which stops 1 residue before it; the germline J gene fills it in. The rearrangement links TRBV5 to TRBJ2-7; TRBD2 matches at 14 bases. The CDR3 spans 15 residues. The V gene end was trimmed by 4 bases and the J gene end by 5 bases; junction bases not matched to a gene: 4. CDR1 is LGHNA, CDR2 YNLKQL, per germline (reference sequence). The CDR3 protein is CASSPGLGGRDEQYF. CDR3 DNA (partial): TGTGCCAGCAGCCCGGGACTGGGGGGGCGGGATGAACAGTAC.

In the case of this clone: Gene names and germline refer to mouse. The CDR3 goes on 1 residue after the read ends, and that part is filled in from the germline J gene. The rearrangement joins TRBV19 to TRBJ2-4; 10 bases are shared with TRBD1. The CDR3 runs to 13 residues. Per germline, CDR1 FNHDT and CDR2 SITEND (reference sequence). Unmatched junction bases numbered 1, after V lost 2 bases and J lost 7 bases. CDR3 sequence: CASSMGTGDTLYF. The sequenced CDR3 bases are TGTGCCAGCAGTATGGGGACAGGGGACACCTTGTAC.

Points on this clone: The genes and germline here are from mouse. The CDR3: CASSQGTSSQNTLYF. The CDR3 DNA, read in part, is TGTGCCAGCAGCCAGGGGACATCTAGTCAAAACACCTTGTAC. The chain has TRBV5 and TRBJ2-4; a weak D match, TRBD1 (6 bases). The read gets to within 1 residue of the CDR3 end, and the germline J gene fills in the rest. The CDR3 runs to 15 residues. From germline, CDR1 is LGHNA and CDR2 YNLKQL (reference sequence). V was shortened by 3 bases and J by 0 bases, with 10 bases between the two germline ends.

Points on this clone: Gene names denote mouse genes. The read ends 1 residue shy of where the CDR3 ends; the end is completed using the germline J gene. The chain links TRBV13-2 to TRBJ1-3; D not certain. The CDR3 totals 14 residues. Trimming removed 1 base at V and 0 bases at J, with 5 bases between. Germline-derived CDR1 and CDR2 are NNHNN and SYGAGS (reference sequence). The CDR3 protein is CASGDNNSGNTLYF. The CDR3 DNA, read in part, is TGTGCCAGCGGTGATAACAATTCTGGAAATACGCTCTAT.

With regard to this clone: Gene names refer to mouse genes. The read falls 1 residue short of the CDR3 end, and the missing part is taken from the germline J gene. V and J are TRBV19 and TRBJ1-1; tentatively, D is TRBD1 (6 bases). This CDR3 has 13 residues. V gave up 5 bases and J gave up 3 bases, with 11 bases separating them. CDR1 is FNHDT, CDR2 SITEND, per germline (reference sequence). CDR3: CASRYRVDTEVFF. The CDR3 DNA, read in part, is TGTGCCAGCAGATACAGGGTGGACACAGAAGTCTTC.

Points on this clone: The gene names here belong to mouse. The DNA ends 1 residue before the CDR3 does, and the rest of the CDR3 is filled in from the germline J gene. The chain links TRBV5 to TRBJ2-4, with 9 positions matching TRBD2. This CDR3 is 16 amino acids long. Trimming removed 0 bases from V and 2 bases from J; junction bases left unmatched: 3. CDR1 and CDR2 from the germline V gene are LGHNA and YNLKQL (reference sequence). The DNA read from the CDR3 is TGTGCCAGCAGCCAAGACTGGGGGGGGGTTCAAAACACCTTGTAC. Residues: CASSQDWGGVQNTLY. The complete CDR3 protein is CASSQDWGGVQNTLYF.

This clone appeared a few times. Germline and genes here are mouse. The CDR3 goes on 1 residue after the read ends, and that part is filled in from the germline J gene. This sequence joins TRBV1 and TRBJ1-2; D may be TRBD1 (6 bases). The ends were cut back, 3 bases at V and 0 bases at J, with 11 bases in the middle. The CDR3 is 15 residues long. The germline gives CDR1 NSQYPW, CDR2 LRSPGD (reference sequence). The sequenced CDR3 bases are TGCACCTGCAGTGCCGCCCGGGACACAAACTCCGACTACACC. Amino acids: CTCSAARDTNSDYT. The full CDR3 sequence reads CTCSAARDTNSDYTF.

A note on this clone: Germline and genes: mouse. Read data end 1 residue before the CDR3 end; the end is taken from the germline J gene. This chain uses TRBV20 with TRBJ1-3, with a tentative D call TRBD1 (6 bases). The germline V gene encodes CDR1 GFQATS and CDR2 STVNSAI. The CDR3 loop spans 15 amino acids. The germline V and J ends were trimmed by 1 base and 0 bases, with 10 bases remaining between them. The part of the CDR3 DNA that was read is TGTGGTGCTAGGGGGACAGAAATTTCTGGAAATACGCTCTAT. Translation gives CGARGTEISGNTLY. The full-length CDR3 reads as CGARGTEISGNTLYF.

This clone showed up just once. Genes and germline are mouse. The read finishes 1 residue shy of the CDR3 end, and the germline J gene is used to complete it. This chain links TRBV13-1 with TRBJ2-2; D not resolved. V lost 3 bases and J lost 1, with 4 bases in between. Germline CDR1 and CDR2: NSHNY and SYGAGN. This CDR3 spans 13 amino acids. CDR3 DNA (partial): TGTGCCAGCAGTGGGGAAAACACCGGGCAGCTCTAC. Residues: CASSGENTGQLY. The CDR3 as a whole reads CASSGENTGQLYF.

On this clone: The germline and genes are mouse ones. The read is 1 residue too short to cover the CDR3 end, so that end is filled in from the germline J gene. The gene calls are TRBV13-2 and TRBJ2-5, with 11 bases that match TRBD2. Germline CDR1 NNHNN, CDR2 SYGAGS (reference sequence). The CDR3 runs to 16 residues. After removal of 1 base from V and 3 bases from J, the junction contained 4 bases not matched to a gene. The sequenced CDR3 bases are TGTGCCAGCGGTGATCCCCGACTGGGGGGGCAAGACACCCAGTAC. Residues: CASGDPRLGGQDTQY. The complete CDR3 sequence is CASGDPRLGGQDTQYF.

With respect to this clone: The genes and germline here are from mouse. The missing CDR3 end, 1 residue past where the read stops, is filled in from the germline J gene. J is TRBJ2-4 and V is TRBV5; D remains unclear. The V end lost 0 bases, the J end lost 0 bases, and 7 bases lay between the germline ends. Germline CDR1 reads LGHNA; CDR2 reads YNLKQL (reference sequence). The CDR3 is 15 residues long. CDR3 DNA (partial): TGTGCCAGCAGCCAAGATTCAGTTAGTCAAAACACCTTGTAC. Translation: CASSQDSVSQNTLY. The CDR3 reads in full as CASSQDSVSQNTLYF.

Notes on this clone: These gene names are mouse names. The read is 1 residue too short to cover the CDR3 end, so that end is filled in from the germline J gene. The rearrangement joins TRBV13-2 to TRBJ2-1, with 12 bases lining up with TRBD1. The CDR3 consists of 16 residues. With 5 bases clipped from V and 1 base from J, the junction kept 4 bases outside the gene matches. Germline loops: CDR1 NNHNN, CDR2 SYGAGS (reference sequence). CDR3 DNA (partial): TGTGCCAGCGGGTCCGGGACAGGGGGCAACTATGCTGAGCAGTTC. Its protein product is CASGSGTGGNYAEQF. The full-length CDR3 reads as CASGSGTGGNYAEQFF.

Details on this clone: Mouse gene names and germline throughout. The CDR3 goes on 1 residue after the read ends, and that part is filled in from the germline J gene. The rearrangement uses TRBV19 and TRBJ2-1; 12 bases agree with TRBD2. Germline CDR1 is FNHDT and CDR2 is SITEND (reference sequence). After removal of 2 bases from V and 7 bases from J, the junction contained 7 bases not matched to a gene. CDR3 size: 16 residues. CDR3 residues: CASSIDWGGVSAEQFF. The DNA read from the CDR3 is TGTGCCAGCAGTATCGACTGGGGGGGCGTATCGGCTGAGCAGTTC.

This clone was seen more than once but under ten times. The gene symbols are mouse symbols. The CDR3 is cut off 1 residue early in the read; its end comes from the germline J gene. The V gene is TRBV1, the J gene TRBJ2-7, with 8 nucleotides matching TRBD1. The ends lost 0 bases at V and 7 bases at J; junction bases unmatched: 11. The CDR3 has 16 residues. Germline CDR1 reads NSQYPW; CDR2 reads LRSPGD (reference sequence). The part of the CDR3 DNA that was read is TGCACCTGCAGTGCAGATCTCGGCCAGGGGGCAGGAGAACAGTAC. Its translation is CTCSADLGQGAGEQY. The whole CDR3 is CTCSADLGQGAGEQYF.

Points on this clone: Gene names refer to mouse genes. Coverage ceases 1 residue before the CDR3 finishes, and the germline J gene fills in the end. This chain uses TRBV19 with TRBJ2-5; 12 nucleotides line up with TRBD2. Germline lookup yields CDR1 FNHDT and CDR2 SITEND (reference sequence). The V gene end was trimmed by 5 bases and the J gene end by 2 bases; junction bases not matched to a gene: 9. The CDR3 runs to 17 residues. The CDR3 region is CASRPPGLGGSQDTQYF. The CDR3 bases that were read are TGTGCCAGCAGGCCCCCGGGACTGGGGGGTTCCCAAGACACCCAGTAC.

Concerning this clone: Gene names and germline match the mouse. The read is 1 residue too short to cover the CDR3 end, so that end is filled in from the germline J gene. This chain links TRBV2 with TRBJ2-4; 7 nucleotides agree with TRBD1. After removal of 4 bases from V and 1 base from J, the junction contained 2 bases not matched to a gene. Germline values: CDR1 LGHNA, CDR2 YSYQKL. The CDR3 spans 14 residues. The CDR3 sequence: CASSPDRGQNTLYF. The covered CDR3 bases are TGTGCCAGCAGCCCCGACAGGGGTCAAAACACCTTGTAC.

This clone was counted only a few times. Gene names refer to mouse genes. The read falls 1 residue short of the CDR3 end, and the missing part is taken from the germline J gene. At the DNA level, this CDR3 is encoded by other sequences in the same sample as well. This chain connects TRBV5 to TRBJ2-7; D uncertain. The CDR3 contains 12 residues. Germline V gene lookup returns CDR1 LGHNA and CDR2 YNLKQL (reference sequence). V was pared by 3 bases and J by 1 base, with 4 bases between. CDR3 loop: CASSQGSYEQYF. The covered CDR3 bases are TGTGCCAGCAGCCAGGGTTCCTATGAACAGTAC.

This clone was seen more than once but under ten times. The genes and germline here are from mouse. The sequence runs out 1 residue before the end of the CDR3; the remainder is reconstructed from the germline J gene. The V and J genes are TRBV5 and TRBJ2-7; weak D call: TRBD1 (5 bases). The V end lost 0 bases, the J end lost 8 bases, and 8 bases lay between the germline ends. Germline loops: CDR1 LGHNA, CDR2 YNLKQL (reference sequence). The CDR3 runs to 12 residues. The CDR3 loop reads CASSQDDSKQYF. CDR3 bases read: TGTGCCAGCAGCCAAGATGACAGCAAACAGTAC.